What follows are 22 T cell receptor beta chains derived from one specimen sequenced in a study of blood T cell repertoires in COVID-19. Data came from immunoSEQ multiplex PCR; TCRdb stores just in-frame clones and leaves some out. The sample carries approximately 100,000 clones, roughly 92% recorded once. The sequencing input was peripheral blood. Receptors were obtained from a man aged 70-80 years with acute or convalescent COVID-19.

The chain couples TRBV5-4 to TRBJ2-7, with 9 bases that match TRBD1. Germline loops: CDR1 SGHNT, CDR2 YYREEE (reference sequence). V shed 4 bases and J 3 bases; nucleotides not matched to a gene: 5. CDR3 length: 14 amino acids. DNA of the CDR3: TGTGCCAGCAGCCCGGGACAGGGTTTCTACGAGCAGTACTTC. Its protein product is CASSPGQGFYEQYF. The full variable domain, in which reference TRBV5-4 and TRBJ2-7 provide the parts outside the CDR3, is ETGVTQSPTHLIKTRGQQVTLRCSSQSGHNTVSWYQQALGQGPQFIFQYYREEENGRGNFPPRFSGLQFPNYSSELNVNALELDDSALYLCASSPGQGFYEQYFGPGTRLTVT.

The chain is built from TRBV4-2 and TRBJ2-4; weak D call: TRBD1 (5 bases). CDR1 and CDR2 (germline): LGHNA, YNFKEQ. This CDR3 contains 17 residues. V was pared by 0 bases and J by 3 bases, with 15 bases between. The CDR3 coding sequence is TGTGCCAGCAGCCAAGATCGCCGGACACAAAACAAAAACATTCAGTACTTC. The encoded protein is CASSQDRRTQNKNIQYF.

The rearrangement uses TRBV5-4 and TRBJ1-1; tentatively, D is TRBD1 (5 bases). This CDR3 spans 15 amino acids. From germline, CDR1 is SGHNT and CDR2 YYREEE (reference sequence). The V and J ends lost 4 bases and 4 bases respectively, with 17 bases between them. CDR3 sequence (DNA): TGTGCCAGCAGCGGCGGGGGTTCACGTGGCACTGAAGCTTTCTTT. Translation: CASSGGGSRGTEAFF.

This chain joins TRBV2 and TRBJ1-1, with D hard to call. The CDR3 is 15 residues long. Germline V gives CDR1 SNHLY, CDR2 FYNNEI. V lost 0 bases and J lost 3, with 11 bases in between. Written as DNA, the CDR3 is TGTGCCAGCAGTGAAGCGCGGTACGGGGACACTGAAGCTTTCTTT. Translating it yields CASSEARYGDTEAFF.

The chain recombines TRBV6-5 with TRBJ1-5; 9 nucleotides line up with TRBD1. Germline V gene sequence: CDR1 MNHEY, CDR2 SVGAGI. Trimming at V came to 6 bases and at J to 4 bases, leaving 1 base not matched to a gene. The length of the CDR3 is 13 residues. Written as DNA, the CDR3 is TGTGCCAGCAGGGGACAGGGAAATCAGCCCCAGCATTTT. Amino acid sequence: CASRGQGNQPQHF.

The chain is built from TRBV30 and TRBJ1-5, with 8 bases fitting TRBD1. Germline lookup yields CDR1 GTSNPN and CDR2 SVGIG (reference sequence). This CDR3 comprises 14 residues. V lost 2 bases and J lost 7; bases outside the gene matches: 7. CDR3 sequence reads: CAWSSTGGRQPQHF. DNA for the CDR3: TGTGCCTGGAGTAGCACAGGGGGTAGGCAGCCCCAGCATTTT.

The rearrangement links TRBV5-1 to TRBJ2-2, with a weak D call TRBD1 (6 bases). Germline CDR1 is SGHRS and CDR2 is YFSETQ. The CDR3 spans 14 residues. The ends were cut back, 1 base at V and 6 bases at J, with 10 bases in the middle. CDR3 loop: CASSLQGLSGELFF. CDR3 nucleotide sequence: TGCGCCAGCAGCTTGCAGGGGTTATCCGGGGAGCTGTTTTTT.

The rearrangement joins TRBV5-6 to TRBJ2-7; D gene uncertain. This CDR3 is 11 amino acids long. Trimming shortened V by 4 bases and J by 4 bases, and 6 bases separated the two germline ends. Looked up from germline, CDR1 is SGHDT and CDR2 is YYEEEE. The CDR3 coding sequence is TGTGCCAGCAGCCTGAGATACGAGCAGTACTTC. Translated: CASSLRYEQYF.

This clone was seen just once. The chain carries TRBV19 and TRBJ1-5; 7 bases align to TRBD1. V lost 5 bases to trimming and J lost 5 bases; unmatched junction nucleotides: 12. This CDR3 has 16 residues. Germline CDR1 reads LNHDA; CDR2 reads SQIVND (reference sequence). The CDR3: CASSLLTGLRDQPQHF. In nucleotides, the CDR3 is TGTGCCAGTAGTTTACTGACAGGGTTAAGGGATCAGCCCCAGCATTTT.

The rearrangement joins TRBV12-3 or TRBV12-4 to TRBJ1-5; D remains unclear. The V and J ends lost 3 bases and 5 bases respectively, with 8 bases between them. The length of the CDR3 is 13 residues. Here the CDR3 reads CASSFGGYQPQHF. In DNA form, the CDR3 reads TGTGCCAGCAGTTTTGGAGGTTATCAGCCCCAGCATTTT.

This CDR3 is CASSFGTGTRAFF. The DNA of the CDR3 is TGTGCCAGCAGTTTCGGGACAGGGACCCGGGCTTTCTTT. V is TRBV12-3 or TRBV12-4 and J is TRBJ1-1; 9 positions match TRBD1. CDR3 length equals 13 residues. Germline trimming cut 3 bases from V and 11 bases from J; bases unmatched to any gene: 7.

The CDR3 DNA sequence: TGTGCCAGCAGCTTACACTCCACAGATACGCAGTATTTT. Translated, it gives CASSLHSTDTQYF. The rearrangement uses TRBV7-8 and TRBJ2-3; D gene unclear. The germline V and J ends were trimmed by 2 bases and 2 bases, with 5 bases remaining between them. Germline CDR1 and CDR2: SGHVS and FQNEAQ. The CDR3 covers 13 residues. The full variable domain, with the rest looked up from reference TRBV7-8 and TRBJ2-3, is GAGVSQSPRYKVAKRGQDVALRCDPISGHVSLFWYQQALGQGPEFLTYFQNEAQLDKSGLPSDRFFAERPEGSVSTLKIQRTQQEDSAVYLCASSLHSTDTQYFGPGTRLTVL.

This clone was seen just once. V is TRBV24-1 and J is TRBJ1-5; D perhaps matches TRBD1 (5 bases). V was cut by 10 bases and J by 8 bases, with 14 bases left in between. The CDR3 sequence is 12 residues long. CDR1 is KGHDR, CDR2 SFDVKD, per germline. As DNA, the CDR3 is TGTGCCACTCCTGCGTCGGGGGAGCCCCAGCATTTT. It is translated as CATPASGEPQHF.

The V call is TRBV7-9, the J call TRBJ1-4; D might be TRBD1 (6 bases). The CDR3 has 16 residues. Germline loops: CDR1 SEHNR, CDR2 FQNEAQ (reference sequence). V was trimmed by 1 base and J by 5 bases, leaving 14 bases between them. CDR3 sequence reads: CASSLEGEILNEKLFF. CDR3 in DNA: TGTGCCAGCAGCTTAGAGGGGGAAATCCTAAATGAAAAACTGTTTTTT.

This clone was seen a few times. CDR3 protein: CASSLLGQGLSSGNTIYF. In DNA form, the CDR3 reads TGCGCCAGCAGCTTGTTGGGACAGGGGTTGTCATCTGGAAACACCATATATTTT. The rearrangement joins TRBV5-1 to TRBJ1-3, with TRBD1 matching over 10 bases. The V gene's germline CDR1 is SGHRS and CDR2 YFSETQ. The trim removed 1 base at V and 1 base at J, leaving 8 bases unmatched. This CDR3 has 18 amino acids.

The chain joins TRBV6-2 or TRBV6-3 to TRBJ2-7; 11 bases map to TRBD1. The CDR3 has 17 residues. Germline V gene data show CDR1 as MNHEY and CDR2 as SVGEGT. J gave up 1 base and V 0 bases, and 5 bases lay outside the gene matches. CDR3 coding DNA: TGTGCCAGCAGTTACTCACTGGGACAGGGGGGATCCTACGAGCAGTACTTC. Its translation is CASSYSLGQGGSYEQYF.

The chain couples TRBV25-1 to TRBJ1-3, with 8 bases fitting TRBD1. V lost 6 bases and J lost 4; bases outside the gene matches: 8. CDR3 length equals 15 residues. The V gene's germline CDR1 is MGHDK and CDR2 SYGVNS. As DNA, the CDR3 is TGTGCCAGCAGGCAGACAGGGGTTGGGGGAAACACCATATATTTT. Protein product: CASRQTGVGGNTIYF.

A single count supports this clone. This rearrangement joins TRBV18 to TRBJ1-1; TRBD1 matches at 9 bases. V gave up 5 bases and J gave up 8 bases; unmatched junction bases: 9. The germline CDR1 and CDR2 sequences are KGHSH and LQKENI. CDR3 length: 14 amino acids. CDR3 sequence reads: CASSSNTGTGEAFF. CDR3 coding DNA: TGTGCCAGCTCATCGAACACCGGGACAGGGGAAGCTTTCTTT.

The CDR3, as DNA: TGCGCCAGCAACCAGCCAAGAGGCGAGCAGTACTTC. This codes for CASNQPRGEQYF. The rearrangement links TRBV5-1 to TRBJ2-7; D unclear. V was trimmed by 6 bases and J by 6 bases, leaving 13 bases between them. CDR1 is SGHRS, CDR2 YFSETQ, per germline. The CDR3 is 12 amino acids.

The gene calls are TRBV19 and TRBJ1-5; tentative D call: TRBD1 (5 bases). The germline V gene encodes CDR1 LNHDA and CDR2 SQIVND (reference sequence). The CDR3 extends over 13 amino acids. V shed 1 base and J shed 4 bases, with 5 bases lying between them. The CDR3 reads CASSIAGNQPQHF. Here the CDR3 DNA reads TGTGCCAGTAGTATAGCAGGGAATCAGCCCCAGCATTTT.

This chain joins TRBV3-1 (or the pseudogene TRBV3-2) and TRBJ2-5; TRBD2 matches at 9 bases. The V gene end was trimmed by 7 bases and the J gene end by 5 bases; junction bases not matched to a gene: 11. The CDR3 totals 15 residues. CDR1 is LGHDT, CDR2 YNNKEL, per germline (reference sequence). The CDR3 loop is CASKVRGGPRETQYF. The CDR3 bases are TGTGCCAGCAAGGTGCGGGGGGGCCCGCGGGAGACCCAGTACTTC.

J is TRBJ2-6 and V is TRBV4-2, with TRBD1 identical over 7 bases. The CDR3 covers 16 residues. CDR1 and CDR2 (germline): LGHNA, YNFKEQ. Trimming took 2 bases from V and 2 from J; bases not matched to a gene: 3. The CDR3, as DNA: TGTGCCAGCAGCCAAACAGGGGTCACTGGGGCCAACGTCCTGACTTTC. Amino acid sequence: CASSQTGVTGANVLTF.